These 20 T cell receptor beta chains share one sample of origin, sequenced in a study of T cell responses to AZD1222 COVID-19 vaccine. Libraries were prepared by immunoSEQ multiplex PCR; TCRdb keeps only in-frame clonotypes and omits some of them. The sample consists of about 170,000 clones, approximately 95% of them appearing once. The material sequenced was peripheral blood, taken on day 0 of AZD1222 vaccination. These receptors were collected from an adult in good health.

V gene TRBV3-1 (or the pseudogene TRBV3-2) combines with J gene TRBJ1-3; 7 bases agree with TRBD1. V was pared by 4 bases and J by 7 bases, with 4 bases of the junction left unmatched. This CDR3 has 13 residues. Germline V CDR1 and CDR2: LGHDT, YNNKEL (reference sequence). CDR3 nucleotides: TGTGCCAGCAGCCGGACAGGCGGGAACACCATATATTTT. Translation gives CASSRTGGNTIYF.

This chain joins TRBV7-2 and TRBJ2-1; TRBD2 might be the D (6 bases). The CDR3 loop spans 15 amino acids. V gave up 1 base and J gave up 4 bases, with 11 bases separating them. CDR1 is SGHTA, CDR2 FQGNSA, per germline. This CDR3 is CASSLGGRRYNEQFF. The CDR3 DNA sequence: TGTGCCAGCAGCTTAGGGGGGAGGCGATACAATGAGCAGTTCTTC. The full variable domain, completed using reference TRBV7-2 and TRBJ2-1, is GAGVSQSPSNKVTEKGKDVELRCDPISGHTALYWYRQSLGQGLEFLIYFQGNSAPDKSGLPSDRFSAERTGGSVSTLTIQRTQQEDSAVYLCASSLGGRRYNEQFFGPGTRLTVL.

The chain carries TRBV5-6 and TRBJ2-4; D perhaps matches TRBD1 (6 bases). Germline V gene lookup returns CDR1 SGHDT and CDR2 YYEEEE. V was shortened by 0 bases and J by 6 bases, with 13 bases between the two germline ends. The length of the CDR3 is 15 residues. The DNA of the CDR3 is TGTGCCAGCAGCTTGGCACAGGGACACGGAAACATTCAGTACTTC. Amino acids: CASSLAQGHGNIQYF.

The V call is TRBV6-5, the J call TRBJ2-7; 10 bases agree with TRBD2. Germline values: CDR1 MNHEY, CDR2 SVGAGI. J lost 0 bases, V lost 8 bases, and 7 bases had no gene match. This CDR3 is built from 15 residues. The CDR3 DNA sequence: TGTGCCAGCGTAAGAGAGCGGGGGGGCTCCTACGAGCAGTACTTC. Its protein is CASVRERGGSYEQYF.

J is TRBJ1-5 and V is TRBV3-1 (or the pseudogene TRBV3-2), with TRBD1 as a possible D gene (6 bases). Germline loops: CDR1 LGHDT, CDR2 YNNKEL (reference sequence). CDR3 length: 15 residues. Trimming cost V 4 bases and J 9 bases, with 19 bases left between them. CDR3 nucleotide sequence: TGTGCCAGCAGCCTCGGCAGGGGTGCTCTAGGGCCCCAGCATTTT. It specifies CASSLGRGALGPQHF.

The chain couples TRBV7-8 to TRBJ1-1, with 7 bases fitting TRBD1. This CDR3 contains 13 residues. V shed 2 bases, J shed 7 bases, and the junction held 4 bases outside the gene matches. The germline gives CDR1 SGHVS, CDR2 FQNEAQ. As DNA, the CDR3 is TGTGCCAGCAGCTTACAGACAGGGTATGAAGCTTTCTTT. It yields the protein CASSLQTGYEAFF.

The chain carries TRBV13 and TRBJ2-1, with TRBD1 matching over 7 bases. The CDR3 consists of 16 residues. CDR1 is PRHDT, CDR2 FYEKMQ, per germline (reference sequence). With V trimmed by 0 bases and J by 7 bases, 9 bases remained unmatched. The CDR3 reads CASSLGETGLGNEQFF. The CDR3 DNA reads as TGTGCCAGCAGCTTAGGAGAGACAGGGTTGGGTAATGAGCAGTTCTTC.

The J gene is TRBJ2-5, the V gene TRBV5-1; D is ambiguous. The ends were cut back, 3 bases at V and 7 bases at J, with 13 bases in the middle. There are 13 residues in the CDR3. The germline V gene encodes CDR1 SGHRS and CDR2 YFSETQ. The CDR3 sequence is CASSSSTSGTQYF. Here the CDR3 DNA reads TGCGCCAGCAGCTCAAGCACCTCGGGGACCCAGTACTTC.

This chain joins TRBV5-1 and TRBJ2-1; D is ambiguous. In germline, CDR1 is SGHRS, CDR2 YFSETQ. The germline V and J ends were trimmed by 6 bases and 2 bases, with 15 bases remaining between them. The CDR3 has 15 amino acids. CDR3 loop: CASTPGIITYNEQFF. In nucleotides, the CDR3 is TGCGCCAGCACCCCTGGGATCATAACCTACAATGAGCAGTTCTTC.

The V gene is TRBV18, the J gene TRBJ2-7; D possibly uses TRBD1 or TRBD2 (6 bases each). This CDR3 has 16 residues. Looked up from germline, CDR1 is KGHSH and CDR2 is LQKENI. Trimming removed 3 bases at V and 3 bases at J, with 18 bases between. CDR3 DNA sequence: TGTGCCAGCTCACCTCCAAGAGGGGGGTTCTTCTACGAGCAGTACTTC. Encoded protein: CASSPPRGGFFYEQYF.

The V gene is TRBV20-1, the J gene TRBJ1-2, with D possibly matching TRBD1 (5 bases). CDR1 is DFQATT, CDR2 SNEGSKA, per germline (reference sequence). V lost 3 bases and J lost 0, with 14 bases in between. This CDR3 has 15 amino acids. CDR3 sequence: CSASASGPTNYGYTF. The CDR3 coding sequence is TGCAGTGCTAGTGCTTCGGGACCGACTAACTATGGCTACACCTTC.

V is TRBV5-1 and J is TRBJ1-2; D not resolved. The length of the CDR3 is 14 residues. The V end was cut by 4 bases, the J end by 1 base, with 11 bases between. The germline gives CDR1 SGHRS, CDR2 YFSETQ. The CDR3 nucleotides are TGCGCCAGCAGCCCGACTGGTCGTAACTATGGCTACACCTTC. Translated: CASSPTGRNYGYTF.

V is TRBV6-5 and J is TRBJ1-1; D not resolved. Trimming took 8 bases from V and 8 from J, leaving 21 bases between them. Germline CDR1 is MNHEY and CDR2 is SVGAGI. The CDR3 is 14 residues long. CDR3 bases: TGTGCCAGCCATCCCTATATGACACCCCCAGAAGCTTTCTTT. Translated, it gives CASHPYMTPPEAFF.

The chain recombines TRBV18 with TRBJ1-1; D is perhaps TRBD1 (5 bases). V was shortened by 4 bases and J by 2 bases, with 14 bases between the two germline ends. This CDR3 is 15 amino acids long. Germline values: CDR1 KGHSH, CDR2 LQKENI. The CDR3 sequence: CASSRSDTRNTEAFF. In DNA, the CDR3 is TGTGCCAGCTCACGGTCGGACACTCGCAACACTGAAGCTTTCTTT.

Here the CDR3 reads CASSYSPGGTAQYF. The CDR3 bases are TGTGCCAGCAGTTACTCGCCCGGAGGAACCGCCCAGTACTTC. This chain joins TRBV6-5 and TRBJ2-5; tentatively, D is TRBD2 (5 bases). Germline-derived CDR1 and CDR2 are MNHEY and SVGAGI. V was cut by 0 bases and J by 9 bases, with 14 bases left in between. The CDR3 runs 14 residues.

The chain combines TRBV24-1 with TRBJ1-1; D is uncertain. The CDR3 spans 12 residues. Germline CDR1 and CDR2: KGHDR and SFDVKD. The ends were cut back, 0 bases at V and 12 bases at J, with 10 bases in the middle. CDR3 in amino acids: CATSDLGGSTFF. The CDR3 coding sequence is TGTGCCACCAGTGATTTGGGAGGGAGTACTTTCTTT.

The chain has TRBV7-9 and TRBJ1-5; D ambiguous. CDR3 size: 13 residues. Trimming removed 8 bases at V and 9 bases at J, with 17 bases between. The germline gives CDR1 SEHNR, CDR2 FQNEAQ (reference sequence). The CDR3 sequence: CASSVEVRGPQHF. The CDR3 DNA is TGTGCCAGCTCCGTTGAGGTTCGGGGGCCCCAGCATTTT.

Only one count was recorded for this clone. This chain joins TRBV4-1 and TRBJ2-7; no reliable D call. The CDR3 is made up of 14 amino acids. V was clipped by 1 base and J by 1 base, with 8 bases between them. Germline lookup yields CDR1 MGHRA and CDR2 YSYEKL. The CDR3 sequence: CASSQVSRSYEQYF. CDR3 DNA: TGCGCCAGCAGCCAAGTATCACGATCCTACGAGCAGTACTTC.

The V call is TRBV12-5, the J call TRBJ2-1; no clear D. Germline V gene data show CDR1 as LGHNT and CDR2 as FRNRAP. V was trimmed by 2 bases and J by 4 bases, leaving 21 bases between them. This CDR3 contains 18 residues. CDR3 nucleotides: TGTGCTAGTGGTTTGTCCCTGAGCACCCATGAGACTTACAATGAGCAGTTCTTC. It codes for CASGLSLSTHETYNEQFF.

This rearrangement joins TRBV6-5 to TRBJ2-1; TRBD2 aligns across 10 bases. The CDR3 is 15 residues long. Germline lookup yields CDR1 MNHEY and CDR2 SVGAGI. Losses at the gene ends were 6 bases for V and 6 bases for J; bases not matched to a gene: 8. The CDR3 sequence: CASRLLAGNANEQFF. The CDR3 DNA reads as TGTGCCAGCAGACTACTAGCGGGAAATGCCAATGAGCAGTTCTTC.